The 6 T cell receptor beta chains below all came from one sample that was sequenced in a study of T cell changes during pregnancy in multiple sclerosis. This table comes from immunoSEQ multiplex PCR, and its TCRdb copy is limited to in-frame clones, with some not included. The data show 20,000 to 25,000 clones, 75% to 90% seen once. Specimen: CD4+ T cells from peripheral blood mononuclear cells, collected in the first trimester of pregnancy. The receptor source for this set is a female donor in good health, enrolled as a control in a pregnancy study.

V is TRBV9 and J is TRBJ1-5; 9 bases are a match to TRBD1. J lost 1 base, V lost 3 bases, and 5 bases had no gene match. The CDR3 has 16 amino acids. From germline, CDR1 is SGDLS and CDR2 YYNGEE. The CDR3 DNA sequence: TGTGCCAGCAGCGCCTCGACAGGGGGAAGCAATCAGCCCCAGCATTTT. Residues: CASSASTGGSNQPQHF.

V usage is TRBV6-5 and J usage is TRBJ1-6; D is uncertain. CDR1 MNHEY and CDR2 SVGAGI come from the germline V gene. This CDR3 is 13 amino acids long. With 9 bases removed from V and 6 bases from J, the gap between germline ends came to 12 bases. The CDR3 DNA is TGTGCCAGTAGGAGGGCAGCTAATTCACCCCTCCACTTT. As protein: CASRRAANSPLHF.

The J gene is TRBJ1-2, the V gene TRBV7-8; D is unresolved. V was pared by 1 base and J by 2 bases, with 11 bases between. Germline CDR1 SGHVS, CDR2 FQNEAQ. The CDR3 is made up of 15 amino acids. CDR3 residues: CASSLGRAGNYGYTF. CDR3 coding DNA: TGTGCCAGCAGCTTAGGGAGGGCAGGCAACTATGGCTACACCTTC.

In this sample, this clone turned up once. The chain uses TRBV2 and TRBJ1-2; 7 nucleotides agree with TRBD1. Germline CDR1 and CDR2: SNHLY and FYNNEI. Unmatched junction bases numbered 5, after V lost 1 base and J lost 3 bases. The CDR3 length is 15 residues. CDR3 nucleotides: TGTGCCAGCAGTGAAGTAGGGGGCGGGCACTATGGCTACACCTTC. This encodes CASSEVGGGHYGYTF.

The chain combines TRBV9 with TRBJ2-2, with a tentative D call TRBD2 (6 bases). This CDR3 has 15 residues. Per the germline V gene, CDR1 is SGDLS and CDR2 is YYNGEE. V was cut by 4 bases and J by 2 bases, with 12 bases left in between. CDR3 amino acids: CASSPRRANTGELFF. Written as DNA, the CDR3 is TGTGCCAGCAGCCCTCGGAGGGCTAACACCGGGGAGCTGTTTTTT.

V usage is TRBV19 and J usage is TRBJ2-2; maybe TRBD2 (5 bases). Germline CDR1 is LNHDA and CDR2 is SQIVND (reference sequence). Trimming left V 5 bases short and J 6 bases short, with 16 bases between. The CDR3 has 15 residues. The CDR3, as DNA: TGTGCCAGTAGTGCCTGGACTGGCCTCGCCGGGGAGCTGTTTTTT. It yields the protein CASSAWTGLAGELFF.